Shown below are 29 T cell receptor beta chains from a single sample sequenced in a study of glioma-infiltrating T cells after dendritic cell vaccination. The method was immunoSEQ multiplex PCR; TCRdb's version includes in-frame clones alone and lacks a portion of them. The sample lists about 95,000 clones, more than 75% seen once, with 2.5% to 3% in the top ten. This sample comprised blood, obtained before dendritic cell vaccination. The origin of the receptors is a human donor with glioblastoma.

The V gene is TRBV7-2, the J gene TRBJ1-2, with D possibly being TRBD1 (5 bases). Germline V gene sequence: CDR1 SGHTA, CDR2 FQGNSA. Trimming took off 2 bases at V and 2 bases at J, with 9 bases between the two ends. This CDR3 spans 14 amino acids. The chain's CDR3 is CASSLQGGNYGYTF. DNA for the CDR3: TGTGCCAGCAGCTTACAGGGTGGGAACTATGGCTACACCTTC.

This sequence joins TRBV7-3 and TRBJ2-6; D is ambiguous. Germline CDR1 is SGHTA and CDR2 is FQGTGA. The CDR3 is 15 residues long. The germline V and J ends were trimmed by 5 bases and 4 bases, with 12 bases remaining between them. The CDR3 coding sequence is TGTGCCAGCAGCCAAAGCGCGTCCGGGGCCAACGTCCTGACTTTC. Translation gives CASSQSASGANVLTF.

The sample holds a few counts of this clone. The chain is built from TRBV19 and TRBJ1-4; 8 nucleotides line up with TRBD1. This CDR3 region has 16 residues. The germline CDR1 and CDR2 sequences are LNHDA and SQIVND (reference sequence). The V gene end was trimmed by 5 bases and the J gene end by 7 bases; junction bases not matched to a gene: 12. As DNA, the CDR3 is TGTGCCAGTAGTCTAGGACAGGGCCAGAGTGTTGAAAAACTGTTTTTT. Translation gives CASSLGQGQSVEKLFF.

A single count supports this clone. V is TRBV11-2 and J is TRBJ2-3; the match to TRBD2 covers 8 bases. The V gene's germline CDR1 is SGHAT and CDR2 FQNNGV. The CDR3 is 17 amino acids. Trimming at V came to 5 bases and at J to 5 bases, leaving 15 bases not matched to a gene. CDR3 sequence: CASSPIQVGGALDTQYF. CDR3 DNA sequence: TGTGCCAGCAGCCCCATTCAGGTCGGGGGGGCCTTAGATACGCAGTATTTT.

The genes are TRBV7-2 and TRBJ2-5; D might be TRBD2 (6 bases). The germline V gene has CDR1 SGHTA and CDR2 FQGNSA. V was cut by 5 bases and J by 5 bases, with 15 bases left in between. CDR3 size: 14 residues. The CDR3 bases are TGTGCCAGCAGCCCCCAACTAGCTCGGGAGACCCAGTACTTC. Translating it yields CASSPQLARETQYF.

This chain uses TRBV6-1 with TRBJ1-5; no clear D. The CDR3 consists of 16 residues. In germline, CDR1 is MNHNS, CDR2 SASEGT. Trimming pared 2 bases from V and 2 bases from J, leaving 13 bases between. The CDR3 DNA reads TGTGCCAGCAGTGAAACGGGGAGCTATGGCAATCAGCCCCAGCATTTT. Translated: CASSETGSYGNQPQHF.

The chain recombines TRBV6-5 with TRBJ1-2; D is perhaps TRBD1 (6 bases). This CDR3 region has 15 residues. Germline V gene sequence: CDR1 MNHEY, CDR2 SVGAGI. V was clipped by 2 bases and J by 4 bases, with 14 bases between them. The DNA for the CDR3 is TGTGCCAGCAGTTACGGGGGCCTCGTTAGCTATGGCTACACCTTC. Translating gives CASSYGGLVSYGYTF.

This chain joins TRBV9 and TRBJ1-2; the match to TRBD1 covers 7 bases. Germline V gives CDR1 SGDLS, CDR2 YYNGEE. V trimming: 2 bases; J trimming: 5 bases; junction bases outside the gene matches: 3. CDR3 length: 13 residues. CDR3: CASSVIQGYGYTF. The CDR3 DNA reads as TGTGCCAGCAGCGTCATACAGGGGTATGGCTACACCTTC.

V and J are TRBV29-1 and TRBJ2-1, with 12 bases fitting TRBD2. The germline CDR1 and CDR2 sequences are SQVTM and ANQGSEA. The V and J ends lost 6 bases and 2 bases, in that order; junction bases with no gene match: 5. This CDR3 region has 15 residues. In nucleotides, the CDR3 is TGCAGCGTGTTGACTAGCGGGAGTCCCTACAATGAGCAGTTCTTC. As protein: CSVLTSGSPYNEQFF.

The chain recombines TRBV5-1 with TRBJ2-3, with D tentatively TRBD1 (5 bases). The V end lost 4 bases, the J end lost 4 bases, and 16 bases lay between the germline ends. CDR3 size: 15 residues. In germline, CDR1 is SGHRS, CDR2 YFSETQ. The CDR3 DNA is TGCGCCAGCAGCCGAGGCGGCCAGGGATCAGATACGCAGTATTTT. It is translated as CASSRGGQGSDTQYF. The entire variable domain, with the rest obtained from reference TRBV5-1 and TRBJ2-3, is as follows: KAGVTQTPRYLIKTRGQQVTLSCSPISGHRSVSWYQQTPGQGLQFLFEYFSETQRNKGNFPGRFSGRQFSNSRSEMNVSTLELGDSALYLCASSRGGQGSDTQYFGPGTRLTVL.

The chain joins TRBV18 to TRBJ1-1; 8 nucleotides align to TRBD1. CDR3 length: 14 residues. V lost 6 bases, J lost 4 bases, and 7 bases stayed unmatched. Germline CDR1 KGHSH, CDR2 LQKENI. The CDR3 nucleotides are TGTGCCAGCTCGGGACAGGCCGATCTCACTGAAGCTTTCTTT. It is translated as CASSGQADLTEAFF.

The chain is built from TRBV10-3 and TRBJ2-1, with 10 bases that match TRBD2. CDR3 size: 16 residues. V lost 0 bases, J lost 6 bases, and 5 bases stayed unmatched. CDR1 and CDR2 (germline): ENHRY, SYGVKD. In nucleotides, the CDR3 is TGTGCCATCAGTGAGTCAATGACTAGCGGGCTCAATGAGCAGTTCTTC. It encodes CAISESMTSGLNEQFF.

As concerns this clone: A read error may account for a junction end that differs from germline. The rearrangement uses TRBV7-7 and TRBJ2-1; a weak D match, TRBD2 (7 bases). This CDR3 is built from 13 residues. CDR1 and CDR2 from the germline V gene are SSHAT and FNYEAQ (reference sequence). The CDR3 sequence is CASSPGGRGQQFF. For the CDR3, the DNA is TGTGCTAGCAGCCCCGGGGGGCGAGGGCAGCAGTTCTTC.

The chain carries TRBV11-2 and TRBJ1-2; D gene ambiguous. The CDR3 loop spans 13 amino acids. In germline, CDR1 is SGHAT, CDR2 FQNNGV. The germline V and J ends were trimmed by 2 bases and 1 base, with 5 bases remaining between them. The CDR3 spells CASSLSLNYGYTF. As DNA, the CDR3 is TGTGCCAGCAGCTTATCCCTTAACTATGGCTACACCTTC.

The chain recombines TRBV9 with TRBJ2-2; TRBD1 aligns across 11 bases. The V and J ends lost 0 bases and 7 bases, in that order; junction bases with no gene match: 14. This CDR3 region has 19 residues. Germline lookup yields CDR1 SGDLS and CDR2 YYNGEE. The CDR3, as DNA: TGTGCCAGCAGCGTAGGCGTAGGCGGGGGACAGGGGGTCGGCGGGGAGCTGTTTTTT. Translating it yields CASSVGVGGGQGVGGELFF.

The chain links TRBV11-2 to TRBJ2-1; possibly TRBD1 for D (6 bases). The length of the CDR3 is 16 residues. The germline CDR1 and CDR2 sequences are SGHAT and FQNNGV. The V and J ends lost 5 bases and 4 bases respectively, with 18 bases between them. CDR3 region: CASSKLGQRPYNEQFF. In nucleotides, the CDR3 is TGTGCCAGCAGCAAACTCGGACAGCGCCCTTACAATGAGCAGTTCTTC.

The chain recombines TRBV13 with TRBJ2-1; 12 positions match TRBD2. Trimming at V came to 1 base and at J to 5 bases, leaving 9 bases not matched to a gene. The CDR3 contains 18 residues. CDR1 and CDR2 (germline): PRHDT, FYEKMQ (reference sequence). The CDR3 DNA reads as TGTGCCAGCAGCTTAGCCCTAGCGGGAGGGCCCGAGGACAATGAGCAGTTCTTC. Translated: CASSLALAGGPEDNEQFF. The full variable domain, rest sourced from reference TRBV13 and TRBJ2-1, is AAGVIQSPRHLIKEKRETATLKCYPIPRHDTVYWYQQGPGQDPQFLISFYEKMQSDKGSIPDRFSAQQFSDYHSELNMSSLELGDSALYFCASSLALAGGPEDNEQFFGPGTRLTVL.

The rearrangement uses TRBV4-1 and TRBJ1-1, with 11 bases fitting TRBD1. The germline V gene encodes CDR1 MGHRA and CDR2 YSYEKL. V dropped 4 bases and J dropped 8; count of bases not matched to a gene: 15. This CDR3 region has 17 residues. CDR3 protein: CASSLGQGAVYSGEAFF. In nucleotides, the CDR3 is TGCGCCAGCAGCCTTGGACAGGGGGCCGTATATTCAGGGGAAGCTTTCTTT.

Written as DNA, the CDR3 is TGTGCCAGCAGTGAAAAACGAGGGTGGGCAGGGGACGTGAACACTGAAGCTTTCTTT. Encoded protein: CASSEKRGWAGDVNTEAFF. The gene calls are TRBV6-4 and TRBJ1-1; a weak D match, TRBD1 (6 bases). The CDR3 consists of 19 residues. The V end lost 3 bases, the J end lost 0 bases, and 23 bases lay between the germline ends. The germline gives CDR1 MRHNA, CDR2 SNTAGT.

The chain joins TRBV9 to TRBJ2-7; D is unresolved. The V gene lost 2 bases and the J gene lost 2 bases, with 14 bases spanning the gap. The germline V gene encodes CDR1 SGDLS and CDR2 YYNGEE. There are 15 residues in the CDR3. The CDR3 DNA follows: TGTGCCAGCAGCGTGTCACCCGGTCCACCCTACGAGCAGTACTTC. Protein sequence: CASSVSPGPPYEQYF.

This rearrangement joins TRBV11-2 to TRBJ2-3; D might be TRBD1 (6 bases). The CDR3 extends over 14 amino acids. With 5 bases removed from V and 2 bases from J, the gap between germline ends came to 11 bases. Germline V lookup: CDR1 SGHAT, CDR2 FQNNGV. CDR3 DNA sequence: TGTGCCAGCAGCAGGGGGACGACCACAGATACGCAGTATTTT. It encodes CASSRGTTTDTQYF.

The chain combines TRBV19 with TRBJ1-5, with 10 positions matching TRBD1. Trimming took 10 bases from V and 5 from J; bases not matched to a gene: 5. The CDR3 has 13 residues. Germline V gene data show CDR1 as LNHDA and CDR2 as SQIVND (reference sequence). The CDR3 bases are TGTGCCACTTCGACAGGGGGCGATCAGCCCCAGCATTTT. Protein product: CATSTGGDQPQHF.

V usage is TRBV5-1 and J usage is TRBJ1-3, with D possibly being TRBD1 (6 bases). The germline V gene has CDR1 SGHRS and CDR2 YFSETQ. The length of the CDR3 is 15 residues. V was clipped by 4 bases and J by 1 base, with 12 bases between them. The CDR3 protein is CASSPMGASGNTIYF. The CDR3 coding sequence is TGCGCCAGCAGCCCCATGGGGGCTTCTGGAAACACCATATATTTT.

This clone was seen only once. The chain uses TRBV7-3 and TRBJ2-7; weak D call: TRBD2 (6 bases). The V gene lost 3 bases and the J gene lost 4 bases, with 19 bases spanning the gap. This CDR3 is built from 16 residues. CDR1 and CDR2 (germline): SGHTA, FQGTGA. The CDR3 DNA is TGTGCCAGCAGCTTTTCTGGCGGTGGAGGGGTATACGAGCAGTACTTC. It encodes CASSFSGGGGVYEQYF.

The chain joins TRBV11-3 to TRBJ2-1; 14 bases are shared with TRBD2. J was trimmed by 5 bases and V by 1 base; bases with no gene match: 1. The CDR3 covers 16 residues. CDR1 SGHNT and CDR2 YENEEA come from the germline V gene. The CDR3 here is CASSLGTSGRHNEQFF. CDR3 in DNA: TGTGCCAGCAGCTTAGGGACTAGCGGGAGGCACAATGAGCAGTTCTTC. Supplemented by reference TRBV11-3 and TRBJ2-1, the full variable domain reads EAGVVQSPRYKIIEKKQPVAFWCNPISGHNTLYWYLQNLGQGPELLIRYENEEAVDDSQLPKDRFSAERLKGVDSTLKIQPAELGDSAVYLCASSLGTSGRHNEQFFGPGTRLTVL.

This clone turned up a few times. The J gene is TRBJ2-2, the V gene TRBV10-3; TRBD2 agrees at 12 bases. Germline V CDR1 and CDR2: ENHRY, SYGVKD. The J segment lost 3 bases and the V segment lost 6 bases, leaving 2 bases of the junction unmatched. The CDR3 extends over 15 amino acids. CDR3: CAIRGTSGYTGELFF. The CDR3 coding sequence is TGTGCCATCAGGGGGACTAGCGGGTACACCGGGGAGCTGTTTTTT.

This chain connects TRBV4-1 to TRBJ2-1, with D possibly being TRBD2 (6 bases). Germline CDR1 MGHRA, CDR2 YSYEKL. There are 17 residues in the CDR3. Trimming left V 6 bases short and J 6 bases short, with 24 bases between. The chain's CDR3 is CASSRSAGSRATNEQFF. CDR3 sequence (DNA): TGCGCCAGCAGTCGATCGGCGGGATCCCGGGCGACCAATGAGCAGTTCTTC.

The V call is TRBV7-9, the J call TRBJ1-6; tentative D call: TRBD1 (5 bases). V lost 5 bases and J lost 11, with 25 bases in between. CDR3 length equals 17 residues. Germline CDR1 and CDR2: SEHNR and FQNEAQ (reference sequence). The CDR3 protein is CASSKDLPGWSATPLHF. CDR3 DNA: TGTGCCAGCAGCAAGGATCTTCCAGGGTGGAGTGCTACACCCCTCCACTTT.

This clone was detected only a few times. The chain carries TRBV2 and TRBJ2-1; 7 bases agree with TRBD2. V lost 6 bases, J lost 0 bases, and 5 bases stayed unmatched. CDR3 length equals 15 residues. Germline CDR1 reads SNHLY; CDR2 reads FYNNEI. The CDR3 bases are TGTGCCAGCAGCTGGGGGGGGAGCTCCTACAATGAGCAGTTCTTC. Translation gives CASSWGGSSYNEQFF.